This T cell receptor beta chain was identified in a study of T cell repertoires in cytomegalovirus infection. After removal of 8 bases from V and 3 bases from J, the junction contained 6 bases not matched to a gene. Germline loops: CDR1 MDHEN, CDR2 SYDVKM. The CDR3 has 13 residues. General study points: Ex vivo responses were dominated by HLA-C-restricted CMV-specific TCR beta clonotypes. Carriers of CMV and the relevant HLA type were discriminated by public TCR beta frequency.

One entry per CDR3 protein, called by TCRdb with MiXCR from the reads. The table has 750,000 to 950,000 distinct CDR3 sequences, 25% to 30% seen once; the top ten hold approximately 14%. Regarding this clonotype: Its antigen is as yet unknown.

This chain joins TRBV28 and TRBJ1-2, with 7 bases fitting TRBD1. The TCR originated in a human donor in good health (CMV status not recorded). Some clones in this sample may be carry-over from other donors' samples. The starting material was cultured CD8+ T cells from PBMCs, obtained from culture after CMV antigen stimulation. The CDR3 region has the DNA TGTGCCAGCGGGGACAGTACCCACTATGGCTACACCTTC. Protein product: CASGDSTHYGYTF.